The source of this T cell receptor beta chain is a study of CD8+ T cells in alopecia areata listed by TCRdb under 2018. Study-wide context: Treated patients were enrolled in an open-label pilot trial of oral tofacitinib, 5 to 10 mg twice daily, for moderate-to-severe alopecia areata. The RNA source kit depended on sample type: the PAXgene miRNA kit for fixed scalp, the miRNeasy kit for PBMCs, and the RNeasy kit for mouse skin. Tofacitinib was given for 6 to 18 months, followed by 6 months of follow-up off drug to assess delayed response and recurrence. In treated patients, disease severity was measured using the SALT score, which gives the percentage of scalp surface area affected. In humans, TCRbeta sequencing was performed on scalp tissue and on sorted CD4+ and CD8+ peripheral blood T cells from healthy controls and from patients with patchy or totalis/universalis alopecia areata. Biopsies were taken from tofacitinib-treated patients at baseline and again at 4 and 24 weeks into treatment, and several of those patients also had a later scalp biopsy. Amplification of TCRbeta CDR3 regions was done by immunoSEQ multiplex PCR using 35 Vbeta forward primers and 13 Jbeta reverse primers. Scalp clonality was compared among normal scalp (n=4), patchy alopecia areata scalp (n=8), and alopecia totalis/universalis scalp (n=8). In both human patients and the C3H/HeJ mouse model, the study applied high-throughput TCRbeta sequencing to look at T cell clonal expansion in alopecia areata.

Library preparation was by the immunoSEQ multiplex PCR assay. To provide template for TCR sequencing, every sample had RNA extracted and reverse transcribed into cDNA. First-strand cDNA was synthesized with SuperScript III using a 2:1 mix of oligo-dT and random hexamers. A synthetic immune receptor repertoire was used to assess amplification bias, and residual bias was removed computationally. The study's processing was this. Raw reads were preprocessed for error removal, and CDR3 was defined according to IMGT conventions as running from the conserved cysteine to phenylalanine. Clonality was computed by normalizing Shannon entropy by log2 of the number of productive unique TCRs and subtracting the result from 1. Scalp TCRbeta sequences were cross-referenced with sorted blood CD4 and CD8 repertoires so that the CD4 or CD8 identity of scalp clones could be inferred. TCRdb holds this immuneACCESS table with in-frame rearrangements only. Some clones are missing; in checked studies, unresolved V genes explain under half, and the rest has no known cause. For V, J and clone size, that table is used; D and trimming come from the DNA. A total of about 88,000 clones appear in this sample, 40% to 50% of them only once. The ten biggest clones cover roughly 18% of the sample.

Overall results and qualifications from the work: Compared with normal scalp, lesional scalp had higher clonality and more expanded CD8+ clones, particularly in alopecia totalis/universalis, a pattern that suggests antigenic drive. During tofacitinib treatment, many expanded lesional clones stuck around in both scalp and blood, and this persistence may partly explain why relapse happens after treatment is stopped. Scalp TCR repertoire analysis is complicated because resident alphabeta T cells in normal human skin are also sequenced, whereas mouse skin is dominated by gammadelta T cells. With tofacitinib, both scalp clonality and the number of expanded CD8+ clones among the top 100 scalp clones went down significantly. Shared TCR sequences between patients were less evident than in mice, which may be partly attributable to HLA diversity in the patient population. Because the treated cohort was small and had only one nonresponder, larger studies are needed to examine links between baseline CD8+ expansion and response.

This clone came up a few times. Its antigen is still unknown. Base qualities are not recorded, but no much larger clone differs from it by a single base. The CDR3 goes from the cysteine to the phenylalanine over 11 residues. Only the CDR3 DNA stays, 33 bases, in frame from base 1. The trim is 4 bases for V and 8 bases for J, with a gap of 8 bases between the germline ends. CDR1 SQVTM and CDR2 ANQGSEA were looked up in the germline V gene. Interpreted using the paper, the time point label stands for: roughly 24 weeks on oral tofacitinib. Read against the paper, the sample's treatment or condition label means: oral pan-JAK inhibitor, 5-10 mg twice daily. From alopecia areata patients, peripheral blood was collected along with lesional scalp punch biopsies. PBMCs were isolated by density centrifugation and stained for CD3, CD4 and CD8, after which CD4+ and CD8+ T cells were sorted on a FACSAria.

The chain was built from TRBV29-1 and TRBJ1-4; TRBD1 is a weak D gene call, 5 bases matching. The TCR was taken from a human donor with alopecia areata. The sequencing used CD8+ T cells sorted from blood, collected at week 24, from a patient treated with tofacitinib. The bases read TGCAGCGTTGCCGGGGGAGAAAAACTGTTTTTT. It codes for CSVAGGEKLFF. The entire variable domain, with the stretches around the CDR3 drawn from the reference TRBV29-1 and TRBJ1-4 proteins, is SAVISQKPSRDICQRGTSLTIQCQVDSQVTMMFWYRQQPGQSLTLIATANQGSEATYESGFVIDKFPISRPNLTFSTLTVSNMSPEDSSIYLCSVAGGEKLFFGSGTQLSVL.